One and the same sample provided the 20 T cell receptor beta chains below, sequenced in a study of graft-versus-host responses after intestinal transplantation. Some clones are missing from TCRdb's copy, which holds only in-frame ones; the method was immunoSEQ multiplex PCR. The profile shows over 100,000 clones, roughly 96% of them singletons. No antigen is known for these receptors. This sample comprised unstimulated CD8+ T cells sorted from spleen or lymph node cells, obtained before intestinal transplant. The origin of the receptors is a human donor who received an intestinal transplant.

This clone was counted once. The rearrangement links TRBV4-1 to TRBJ2-1, with a possible D match to TRBD2 (5 bases). CDR1 is MGHRA, CDR2 YSYEKL, per germline. V was trimmed by 1 base and J by 0 bases, leaving 13 bases between them. This CDR3 has 17 residues. In DNA form, the CDR3 reads TGCGCCAGCAGCCAAGTGGGTAGCGCGAGCTCCTACAATGAGCAGTTCTTC. Amino acid sequence: CASSQVGSASSYNEQFF.

This chain links TRBV6-5 with TRBJ1-2; 10 bases are shared with TRBD1. This CDR3 comprises 14 residues. V shed 9 bases, J shed 4 bases, and the junction held 8 bases outside the gene matches. CDR1 MNHEY and CDR2 SVGAGI come from the germline V gene. CDR3 loop: CASSDGQGGYGYTF. The DNA of the CDR3 is TGTGCCAGTTCCGACGGACAGGGGGGCTATGGCTACACCTTC.

The chain uses TRBV28 and TRBJ2-1, with a possible D match to TRBD1 (6 bases). Germline CDR1 is MDHEN and CDR2 is SYDVKM. V was pared by 4 bases and J by 1 base, with 11 bases between. The CDR3 has 15 amino acids. Written as DNA, the CDR3 is TGTGCCAGCAGTTGGGGGACATATTCCTACAATGAGCAGTTCTTC. This sequence encodes CASSWGTYSYNEQFF.

V and J are TRBV7-2 and TRBJ2-1; a possible D gene is TRBD2 (5 bases). The germline V gene has CDR1 SGHTA and CDR2 FQGNSA. The CDR3 loop spans 18 amino acids. V shed 2 bases and J shed 6 bases, with 23 bases lying between them. This CDR3 is CASSLPSEVLDIFNEQFF. For the CDR3, the DNA is TGTGCCAGCAGCTTACCCTCGGAAGTACTAGATATCTTCAATGAGCAGTTCTTC.

V and J are TRBV6-1 and TRBJ2-7; D might be TRBD1 (5 bases). Between the trimmed V and J ends, which lost 1 base and 0 bases, there was a span of 7 bases. Germline V CDR1 and CDR2: MNHNS, SASEGT. The CDR3 loop spans 14 amino acids. The CDR3 loop reads CASSEDRFSYEQYF. In DNA, the CDR3 is TGTGCCAGCAGTGAAGACAGGTTCTCCTACGAGCAGTACTTC.

J is TRBJ1-6 and V is TRBV27, with 7 positions matching TRBD1. CDR1 and CDR2 from the germline V gene are MNHEY and SMNVEV (reference sequence). The CDR3 is made up of 15 amino acids. V was clipped by 8 bases and J by 8 bases; unmatched bases: 12. This CDR3 is CASRRQGEWDSPLHF. The DNA for the CDR3 is TGTGCCAGCCGGAGGCAGGGGGAGTGGGATTCACCCCTCCACTTT.

The chain links TRBV27 to TRBJ2-7; no firm D call. The CDR3 extends over 13 amino acids. V shed 5 bases and J shed 0 bases, with 8 bases lying between them. Germline values: CDR1 MNHEY, CDR2 SMNVEV (reference sequence). This chain's CDR3 is CASSPVSSYEQYF. The CDR3 DNA sequence: TGTGCCAGCAGTCCGGTTTCCTCCTACGAGCAGTACTTC.

The V call is TRBV2, the J call TRBJ2-2, with 8 bases lining up with TRBD1. Germline V gene lookup returns CDR1 SNHLY and CDR2 FYNNEI. V lost 10 bases and J lost 2; bases outside the gene matches: 18. The CDR3 loop spans 18 amino acids. CDR3 sequence: CATQDQGPGGPNTGELFF. CDR3 DNA: TGTGCCACCCAGGATCAGGGGCCAGGGGGCCCCAACACCGGGGAGCTGTTTTTT.

This clone was picked up one time. The chain has TRBV11-2 and TRBJ2-1; D unresolved. The CDR3 is 12 residues long. Between the trimmed V and J ends, which lost 8 bases and 7 bases, there was a span of 12 bases. Germline V gives CDR1 SGHAT, CDR2 FQNNGV. This CDR3 is CASVFAGNEQFF. For the CDR3, the DNA is TGTGCCAGCGTCTTCGCTGGGAATGAGCAGTTCTTC.

This clone is a singleton in its sample. The V call is TRBV10-3, the J call TRBJ2-5, with 8 bases lining up with TRBD2. Gene TRBJ2-7 matches the end of the DNA better, so the J call may be wrong. Germline CDR1 is ENHRY and CDR2 is SYGVKD. This CDR3 spans 14 amino acids. CDR3: CAISESISGNEQYF. In DNA, the CDR3 is TGTGCCATCAGTGAGTCCATTAGCGGGAACGAGCAGTACTTC.

This chain uses TRBV28 with TRBJ2-2; perhaps TRBD2 as D (7 bases). CDR1 and CDR2 from the germline V gene are MDHEN and SYDVKM. The CDR3 spans 14 residues. Trimming removed 6 bases at V and 4 bases at J, with 12 bases between. This CDR3 is CASSEGGSTGELFF. Here the CDR3 DNA reads TGTGCCAGCAGCGAGGGGGGGAGCACCGGGGAGCTGTTTTTT.

V usage is TRBV27 and J usage is TRBJ2-3; 7 bases agree with TRBD1. V shed 4 bases, J shed 2 bases, and the junction held 6 bases outside the gene matches. Per the germline V gene, CDR1 is MNHEY and CDR2 is SMNVEV (reference sequence). The CDR3 runs 15 residues. CDR3 nucleotides: TGTGCCAGCAGTTCACCGGGACAGTCCACAGATACGCAGTATTTT. Amino acid sequence: CASSSPGQSTDTQYF.

For this clone: This CDR3 is also generated by other DNA sequences in the sample. The chain has TRBV9 and TRBJ2-1; no clear D. The CDR3 is 11 amino acids. Trimming took off 3 bases at V and 6 bases at J, with 4 bases between the two ends. From germline, CDR1 is SGDLS and CDR2 YYNGEE. The CDR3 protein is CASSALNEQFF. CDR3 DNA: TGTGCCAGCAGCGCACTCAATGAGCAGTTCTTC.

This clone was seen only a few times. The chain couples TRBV4-3 to TRBJ1-1; D is unclear. The CDR3 spans 15 residues. Trimming pared 4 bases from V and 0 bases from J, leaving 12 bases between. Germline lookup yields CDR1 LGHNA and CDR2 YSLEER. Here the CDR3 DNA reads TGCGCCAGCAGCCCATCCGGAGGGCTGAACACTGAAGCTTTCTTT. Its protein product is CASSPSGGLNTEAFF.

The V and J genes are TRBV18 and TRBJ2-5; D not certain. Germline lookup yields CDR1 KGHSH and CDR2 LQKENI. This CDR3 region has 14 residues. V was clipped by 4 bases and J by 4 bases, with 13 bases between them. The chain's CDR3 is CASSRATRRETQYF. CDR3 bases: TGTGCCAGCTCACGTGCGACCCGGAGAGAGACCCAGTACTTC.

V gene TRBV5-6 combines with J gene TRBJ1-4; D is unclear. The V gene's germline CDR1 is SGHDT and CDR2 YYEEEE. Trimming removed 3 bases from V and 16 bases from J, with 16 bases in between. The CDR3 covers 12 residues. The CDR3 reads CASSSQALPQFF. CDR3 bases: TGTGCCAGCAGCTCTCAGGCCCTACCTCAGTTTTTT.

For the CDR3, the DNA is TGTGCCAGCATCGGGCATGGTGACAATGAGCAGTTCTTC. Protein sequence: CASIGHGDNEQFF. The chain recombines TRBV6-5 with TRBJ2-1; D is unclear. Germline V gene lookup returns CDR1 MNHEY and CDR2 SVGAGI. The CDR3 length is 13 residues. V lost 7 bases to trimming and J lost 5 bases, with 12 bases between them.

This sequence joins TRBV15 and TRBJ2-3, with 7 nucleotides matching TRBD2. The CDR3 is 15 residues long. V was pared by 4 bases and J by 0 bases, with 4 bases of the junction left unmatched. Germline assignment: CDR1 LNHNV and CDR2 YYDKDF (reference sequence). The CDR3 DNA follows: TGTGCCACCAGCACTAGCGGATCTAGCACAGATACGCAGTATTTT. Encoded protein: CATSTSGSSTDTQYF.

The rearrangement uses TRBV2 and TRBJ2-2, with 9 bases that match TRBD2. The CDR3 covers 15 residues. From germline, CDR1 is SNHLY and CDR2 FYNNEI. V lost 7 bases to trimming and J lost 2 bases; unmatched junction nucleotides: 5. CDR3 loop: CASTSGTINTGELFF. The DNA for the CDR3 is TGTGCCAGCACTAGCGGGACGATCAACACCGGGGAGCTGTTTTTT. Full variable domain (missing parts from reference TRBV2 and TRBJ2-2): EPEVTQTPSHQVTQMGQEVILRCVPISNHLYFYWYRQILGQKVEFLVSFYNNEISEKSEIFDDQFSVERPDGSNFTLKIRSTKLEDSAMYFCASTSGTINTGELFFGEGSRLTVL.

The chain employs TRBV2 and TRBJ1-5; D is undetermined. This CDR3 is built from 14 residues. Trimming left V 10 bases short and J 7 bases short, with 20 bases between. Germline-derived CDR1 and CDR2 are SNHLY and FYNNEI. CDR3 amino acids: CATREGMGLQPQHF. The CDR3 DNA sequence: TGTGCCACTAGAGAGGGTATGGGGTTGCAGCCCCAGCATTTT.